This T cell receptor (beta chain) appears in the sequencing data of a study of technical replicates of blood from a handful of donors. Libraries were prepared by immunoSEQ multiplex PCR; TCRdb keeps only in-frame clonotypes and omits some of them. The sample holds roughly 80,000 clones, about 92% seen once. CDR1 is SGHRS and CDR2 is YFSETQ in the germline V gene. The CDR3 totals 15 residues. J was trimmed by 4 bases and V by 2 bases; bases with no gene match: 6. The sequenced sample consisted of T cells isolated from PBMCs. V gene TRBV5-1 combines with J gene TRBJ2-3; 8 bases map to TRBD2. The TCR originated in a human donor in good health. CDR3 residues: CASSFIGRAADTQYF. CDR3 DNA sequence: TGCGCCAGCAGCTTCATCGGGAGGGCTGCAGATACGCAGTATTTT.